These T cell receptor beta chains were read from a single sample in a study of cytomegalovirus exposure and HLA in healthy donors. TCRdb's table, derived via immunoSEQ multiplex PCR, lists solely in-frame clones and lacks some. The sample includes about 110,000 clones, roughly 80% seen only once; the top ten take 1.3%. Sequencing was carried out using PBMCs. These receptors were collected from a woman aged 25 to 39 in good health and CMV-seronegative. Both conserved end residues are part of each CDR3. Fields, in order: J gene, clone size, D gene, V gene, CDR3 DNA, CDR3 protein. D genes are given only for firm matches. Rows give clone size only sometimes, using once, few, many, or a class for an expanded clone.

J gene: TRBJ1-5; clone size: .; D gene: TRBD1; V gene: TRBV28; CDR3 DNA: TGTGCCAGCAGACCCCGGGACAGGGAGGCCCAGCCCCAGCATTTT; CDR3 protein: CASRPRDREAQPQHF
J gene: TRBJ2-7; clone size: .; D gene: TRBD1; V gene: TRBV7-9; CDR3 DNA: TGTGCCAGCAGCTATCCAGGGACAGGATCGTACGAGCAGTACTTC; CDR3 protein: CASSYPGTGSYEQYF
J gene: TRBJ2-7; clone size: .; D gene: .; V gene: TRBV30; CDR3 DNA: TGTGCCTGGAGCATCAGCAGTGGGCGTGGGGAGCAGTACTTC; CDR3 protein: CAWSISSGRGEQYF
J gene: TRBJ2-3; clone size: .; D gene: .; V gene: TRBV5-1; CDR3 DNA: TGCGCCAGCAGCGTGGTGCCAGGGGTCGTCACAGATACGCAGTATTTT; CDR3 protein: CASSVVPGVVTDTQYF
J gene: TRBJ2-7; clone size: few; D gene: TRBD1; V gene: TRBV27; CDR3 DNA: TGTGCCAGCAGCCAGACAGGGGCCGGGAACGAGCAGTACTTC; CDR3 protein: CASSQTGAGNEQYF
J gene: TRBJ2-7; clone size: .; D gene: TRBD1; V gene: TRBV4-1; CDR3 DNA: TGCGCCAGCAGCCCTCGACAGGGCTCCTACGAGCAGTACTTC; CDR3 protein: CASSPRQGSYEQYF
J gene: TRBJ2-5; clone size: once; D gene: .; V gene: TRBV19; CDR3 DNA: TGTGCCAGTTCTGGACAGTCCCAATATTACCAAGAGACCCAGTACTTC; CDR3 protein: CASSGQSQYYQETQYF
J gene: TRBJ2-7; clone size: .; D gene: TRBD2; V gene: TRBV5-1; CDR3 DNA: TGCGCCAGCAGCTTGGCTAGCGGAGTTTACGAGCAGTACTTC; CDR3 protein: CASSLASGVYEQYF
J gene: TRBJ2-1; clone size: once; D gene: TRBD2; V gene: TRBV6-6; CDR3 DNA: TGTGCCAGCGCTGCTCTAGCGGGAGTTGGTGAGCAGTTCTTC; CDR3 protein: CASAALAGVGEQFF
J gene: TRBJ2-5; clone size: .; D gene: .; V gene: TRBV7-9; CDR3 DNA: TGTGCCAGCAGCTCCTACGGGGGAAAATTAGGAGAGACCCAGTACTTC; CDR3 protein: CASSSYGGKLGETQYF
J gene: TRBJ1-1; clone size: .; D gene: .; V gene: TRBV12-2; CDR3 DNA: TGTGCAAGTCGCTTAGTATTGACCGGGACAGGGGACCGAGAAGCTTTCTTT; CDR3 protein: CASRLVLTGTGDREAFF
J gene: TRBJ1-1; clone size: few; D gene: TRBD1; V gene: TRBV5-6; CDR3 DNA: TGTGCCAGCAGCTTGGGGACAGGGATCACTGAAGCTTTCTTT; CDR3 protein: CASSLGTGITEAFF
J gene: TRBJ1-1; clone size: .; D gene: TRBD1; V gene: TRBV27; CDR3 DNA: TGTGCCAGCAGTTACAGGGGCTCGTACACTGAAGCTTTCTTT; CDR3 protein: CASSYRGSYTEAFF
J gene: TRBJ1-1; clone size: .; D gene: TRBD1; V gene: TRBV4-1; CDR3 DNA: TGCGCCAGCAAGGTACCAGGGGGCAACCAAGCTTTCTTT; CDR3 protein: CASKVPGGNQAFF
J gene: TRBJ1-3; clone size: medium-sized; D gene: .; V gene: TRBV29-1; CDR3 DNA: TGCAGCGTTGAAACACCAGCGGGAAACACCATATATTTT; CDR3 protein: CSVETPAGNTIYF
J gene: TRBJ1-1; clone size: once; D gene: .; V gene: TRBV27; CDR3 DNA: TGTGCCAGCAGCCCCATCGGGCTGGGAGGAACTGAAGCTTTCTTT; CDR3 protein: CASSPIGLGGTEAFF